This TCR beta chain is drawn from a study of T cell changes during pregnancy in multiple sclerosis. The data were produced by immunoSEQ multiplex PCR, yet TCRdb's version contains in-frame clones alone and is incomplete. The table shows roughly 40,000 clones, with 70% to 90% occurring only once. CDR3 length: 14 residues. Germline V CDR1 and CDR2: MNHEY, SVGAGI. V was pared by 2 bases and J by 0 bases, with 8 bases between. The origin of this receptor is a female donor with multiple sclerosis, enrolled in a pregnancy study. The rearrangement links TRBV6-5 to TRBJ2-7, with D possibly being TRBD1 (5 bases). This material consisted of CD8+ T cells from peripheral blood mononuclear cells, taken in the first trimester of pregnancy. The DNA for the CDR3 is TGTGCCAGCAGTTACAGGGGCAGCTCCTACGAGCAGTACTTC. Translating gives CASSYRGSSYEQYF.